The 8 T cell receptor beta chains in this list originate from one sample, sequenced in a study of T cell responses to AZD1222 COVID-19 vaccine. Sequencing was performed with immunoSEQ multiplex PCR; in TCRdb, only in-frame clones are kept and a portion is missing. There are 100,000 to 150,000 clones in the sample; about 89% occur only once, and 4.2% lies in the top ten. The sequenced sample was peripheral blood, obtained on day 0 of AZD1222 vaccination. These receptors all come from an adult in good health.

This rearrangement joins TRBV9 to TRBJ2-1; 9 nucleotides align to TRBD2. This CDR3 is 20 amino acids long. Germline CDR1 SGDLS, CDR2 YYNGEE. V shed 4 bases and J 4 bases; nucleotides not matched to a gene: 21. The CDR3 DNA follows: TGTGCCAGCAGCCCCCATCCAGATAGCGGGGGAATATCGCGTTACAATGAGCAGTTCTTC. Amino acids: CASSPHPDSGGISRYNEQFF. Filled out from reference TRBV9 and TRBJ2-1, the complete variable domain reads DSGVTQTPKHLITATGQRVTLRCSPRSGDLSVYWYQQSLDQGLQFLIQYYNGEERAKGNILERFSAQQFPDLHSELNLSSLELGDSALYFCASSPHPDSGGISRYNEQFFGPGTRLTVL.

The V and J genes are TRBV18 and TRBJ1-2; 7 nucleotides line up with TRBD1. Trimming took 3 bases from V and 5 from J; bases not matched to a gene: 12. The CDR3 loop spans 16 amino acids. In germline, CDR1 is KGHSH, CDR2 LQKENI. The CDR3 reads CASSPQEGQPGYGYTF. CDR3 coding DNA: TGTGCCAGCTCACCCCAAGAGGGACAGCCGGGATATGGCTACACCTTC.

The chain uses TRBV19 and TRBJ1-2, with TRBD1 as a possible D gene (5 bases). Germline assignment: CDR1 LNHDA and CDR2 SQIVND (reference sequence). The CDR3 has 13 amino acids. Trimming took off 7 bases at V and 8 bases at J, with 17 bases between the two ends. In DNA, the CDR3 is TGTGCCAGTAAGGGGATGAACCGGGAGGGCTACACCTTC. Translation gives CASKGMNREGYTF.

The chain uses TRBV21-1 and TRBJ2-7; the table's D call, TRBD2, has no DNA check behind it. TRBV21-1 is labeled a pseudogene. This CDR3 spans 15 amino acids. The CDR3 sequence: CASSELAGSTYEQYF. CDR3 nucleotide sequence: TGTGCCAGCAGCGAACTAGCGGGGTCCACCTACGAGCAGTACTTC.

The chain is built from TRBV9 and TRBJ1-3, with TRBD1 identical over 7 bases. The CDR3 sequence is 15 residues long. Trimming at V came to 0 bases and at J to 1 base, leaving 1 base not matched to a gene. Looked up from germline, CDR1 is SGDLS and CDR2 is YYNGEE. For the CDR3, the DNA is TGTGCCAGCAGCGTAGAGACAGGGTCTGGAAACACCATATATTTT. Amino acid sequence: CASSVETGSGNTIYF.

In its sample, this clone was seen once. The chain recombines TRBV12-3 or TRBV12-4 with TRBJ1-4; D is perhaps TRBD1 (6 bases). The CDR3 extends over 12 amino acids. The V end was cut by 7 bases, the J end by 10 bases, with 13 bases between. CDR3 amino acids: CASTPRGGKLFF. CDR3 DNA sequence: TGTGCCAGCACCCCAAGGGGGGGAAAACTGTTTTTT.

This chain joins TRBV4-1 and TRBJ2-1, with TRBD2 matching 10 bases. Germline CDR1 MGHRA, CDR2 YSYEKL. Trimming at V came to 0 bases and at J to 7 bases, leaving 9 bases not matched to a gene. The CDR3 has 17 residues. CDR3 in amino acids: CASSQDYSGGGLNEQFF. The DNA for the CDR3 is TGCGCCAGCAGCCAAGATTACAGCGGGGGGGGATTGAATGAGCAGTTCTTC.

The chain links TRBV7-9 to TRBJ2-3; no clear D gene. This CDR3 has 15 amino acids. V lost 7 bases and J lost 0, with 14 bases in between. Looked up from germline, CDR1 is SEHNR and CDR2 is FQNEAQ (reference sequence). The CDR3 region is CASTLVPSSTDTQYF. CDR3 nucleotide sequence: TGTGCCAGCACCCTCGTTCCCTCTAGCACAGATACGCAGTATTTT.